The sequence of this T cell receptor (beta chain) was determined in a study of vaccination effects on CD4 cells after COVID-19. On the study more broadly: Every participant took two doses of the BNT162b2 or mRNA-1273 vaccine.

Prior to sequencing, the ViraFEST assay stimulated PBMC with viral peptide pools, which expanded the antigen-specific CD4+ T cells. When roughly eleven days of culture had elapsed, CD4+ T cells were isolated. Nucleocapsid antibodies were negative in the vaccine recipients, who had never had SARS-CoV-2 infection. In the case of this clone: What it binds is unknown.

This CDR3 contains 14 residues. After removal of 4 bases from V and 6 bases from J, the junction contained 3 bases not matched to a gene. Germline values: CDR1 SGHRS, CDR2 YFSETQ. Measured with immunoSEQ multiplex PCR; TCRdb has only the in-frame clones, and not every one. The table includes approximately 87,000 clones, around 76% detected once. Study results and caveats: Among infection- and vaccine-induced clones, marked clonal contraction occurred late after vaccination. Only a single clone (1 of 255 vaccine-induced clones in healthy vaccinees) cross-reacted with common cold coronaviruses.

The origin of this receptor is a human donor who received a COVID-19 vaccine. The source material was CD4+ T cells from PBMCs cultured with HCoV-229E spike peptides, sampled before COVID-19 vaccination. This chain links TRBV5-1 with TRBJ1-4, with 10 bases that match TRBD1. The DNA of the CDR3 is TGCGCCAGCAGCCGGACAGGGGGGGATGAAAAACTGTTTTTT. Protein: CASSRTGGDEKLFF.